This is a list of T cell receptor beta chains from one sample in a study of cytomegalovirus exposure and HLA in healthy donors. TCRdb's table, derived via immunoSEQ multiplex PCR, lists solely in-frame clones and lacks some. Of approximately 58,000 clones detected, roughly 94% appear once; the ten largest clones hold around 2.3%. Sequencing was carried out using PBMCs. These receptors originate from a young man in good health and CMV-seronegative. CDR3s include the opening cysteine and the closing phenylalanine or tryptophan. Fields, in order: clone size, J gene, V gene, D gene, CDR3 protein, CDR3 DNA. The D gene is left open where the match is weak. The size of a clone is reported for some rows only, either as once, few or many, or as a class for expanded clones.

abundance: .; j_gene: TRBJ2-1; v_gene: TRBV19; d_gene: TRBD2; CDR3aa: CASSLGTSGSSYNEQFF; CDR3nt: TGTGCCAGTAGCTTAGGGACTAGCGGGAGCTCCTACAATGAGCAGTTCTTC
abundance: once; j_gene: TRBJ2-1; v_gene: TRBV5-6; d_gene: .; CDR3aa: CASSFADSTYNEQFF; CDR3nt: TGTGCCAGCAGCTTTGCGGACTCAACCTACAATGAGCAGTTCTTC
abundance: .; j_gene: TRBJ2-1; v_gene: TRBV10-3; d_gene: TRBD2; CDR3aa: CAISNGLAGGRDEQFF; CDR3nt: TGTGCCATCAGTAACGGACTAGCGGGAGGGAGGGATGAGCAGTTCTTC
abundance: .; j_gene: TRBJ2-2; v_gene: TRBV29-1; d_gene: TRBD2; CDR3aa: CSVARSGGTGELFF; CDR3nt: TGCAGCGTTGCGCGGAGCGGGGGCACCGGGGAGCTGTTTTTT
abundance: .; j_gene: TRBJ2-7; v_gene: TRBV11-3; d_gene: .; CDR3aa: CASSLDLSPSYSTYEQYF; CDR3nt: TGTGCCAGCAGCTTAGATCTCTCTCCCTCGTACAGTACCTACGAGCAGTACTTC
abundance: .; j_gene: TRBJ1-1; v_gene: TRBV2; d_gene: TRBD1; CDR3aa: CASRGETGAGDTEAFF; CDR3nt: TGTGCCAGCAGGGGGGAGACAGGGGCAGGGGACACTGAAGCTTTCTTT
abundance: .; j_gene: TRBJ2-1; v_gene: TRBV11-2; d_gene: TRBD2; CDR3aa: CASSSAGTINEQFF; CDR3nt: TGTGCCAGCAGCTCAGCCGGGACTATCAATGAGCAGTTCTTC
abundance: .; j_gene: TRBJ2-1; v_gene: TRBV5-8; d_gene: TRBD1; CDR3aa: CASSLAIWDSAYNEQFF; CDR3nt: TGTGCCAGCAGCTTGGCCATATGGGACAGTGCCTACAATGAGCAGTTCTTC
abundance: .; j_gene: TRBJ1-2; v_gene: TRBV28; d_gene: .; CDR3aa: CASSLSRTEGKYYGYTF; CDR3nt: TGTGCCAGCAGTTTATCACGGACGGAGGGAAAGTACTATGGCTACACCTTC
abundance: once; j_gene: TRBJ1-1; v_gene: TRBV6-1; d_gene: .; CDR3aa: CASRRDFRWTEAFF; CDR3nt: TGTGCCAGCAGGCGGGACTTTCGGTGGACTGAAGCTTTCTTT
abundance: .; j_gene: TRBJ2-5; v_gene: TRBV5-4; d_gene: TRBD1; CDR3aa: CASSSGTGYAGMGETQYF; CDR3nt: TGTGCCAGCAGTTCCGGGACAGGGTATGCCGGGATGGGAGAGACCCAGTACTTC
abundance: once; j_gene: TRBJ2-1; v_gene: TRBV5-1; d_gene: TRBD2; CDR3aa: CASSLAGLANEQFF; CDR3nt: TGCGCCAGCAGCTTGGCGGGACTAGCGAATGAGCAGTTCTTC
abundance: .; j_gene: TRBJ2-7; v_gene: TRBV2; d_gene: TRBD2; CDR3aa: CASSEPGGGLAGASYEQYF; CDR3nt: TGTGCCAGCAGTGAACCCGGGGGTGGACTAGCGGGAGCGTCCTACGAGCAGTACTTC
abundance: .; j_gene: TRBJ2-1; v_gene: TRBV5-1; d_gene: .; CDR3aa: CASSSPGGSVEQFF; CDR3nt: TGTGCCAGCAGCTCCCCCGGCGGCTCGGTTGAGCAGTTCTTC
abundance: once; j_gene: TRBJ1-1; v_gene: TRBV27; d_gene: .; CDR3aa: CASSLGGTSTEAFF; CDR3nt: TGTGCCAGCAGTTTAGGGGGGACGTCTACTGAAGCTTTCTTT
abundance: few; j_gene: TRBJ1-1; v_gene: TRBV28; d_gene: .; CDR3aa: CASSLQGVNTEAFF; CDR3nt: TGTGCCAGCAGTCTACAGGGCGTGAACACTGAAGCTTTCTTT
abundance: .; j_gene: TRBJ2-7; v_gene: TRBV28; d_gene: TRBD2; CDR3aa: CASSQLAGSPYEQYF; CDR3nt: TGTGCCAGCAGCCAATTAGCGGGGAGCCCCTACGAGCAGTACTTC
abundance: once; j_gene: TRBJ1-3; v_gene: TRBV29-1; d_gene: .; CDR3aa: CSGTLGNTIYF; CDR3nt: TGCAGCGGGACTCTGGGAAACACCATATATTTT
abundance: .; j_gene: TRBJ2-2; v_gene: TRBV7-8; d_gene: .; CDR3aa: CASSLNGGNTGELFF; CDR3nt: TGTGCCAGCAGCTTAAACGGGGGTAACACCGGGGAGCTGTTTTTT
abundance: .; j_gene: TRBJ1-1; v_gene: TRBV7-9; d_gene: TRBD1; CDR3aa: CASSSDRGNTEAFF; CDR3nt: TGTGCCAGCAGTTCCGACAGGGGAAACACTGAAGCTTTCTTT
abundance: .; j_gene: TRBJ1-2; v_gene: TRBV29-1; d_gene: TRBD1; CDR3aa: CSVETTGQPYGYTF; CDR3nt: TGCAGCGTTGAAACTACGGGACAGCCCTATGGCTACACCTTC
abundance: once; j_gene: TRBJ1-1; v_gene: TRBV19; d_gene: .; CDR3aa: CASSMGLRGTEAFF; CDR3nt: TGTGCCAGTAGTATGGGACTCCGGGGAACTGAAGCTTTCTTT
abundance: .; j_gene: TRBJ1-5; v_gene: TRBV19; d_gene: .; CDR3aa: CASSITSRSNQPQHF; CDR3nt: TGTGCCAGTAGTATCACCAGCAGGAGCAATCAGCCCCAGCATTTT
abundance: .; j_gene: TRBJ1-3; v_gene: TRBV28; d_gene: .; CDR3aa: CASNGAGGNTIYF; CDR3nt: TGTGCCAGCAACGGAGCCGGCGGAAACACCATATATTTT
abundance: .; j_gene: TRBJ1-1; v_gene: TRBV5-4; d_gene: TRBD1; CDR3aa: CASSPDRGGNTEAFF; CDR3nt: TGTGCCAGCAGCCCCGACAGGGGAGGGAACACTGAAGCTTTCTTT
abundance: .; j_gene: TRBJ1-2; v_gene: TRBV19; d_gene: TRBD1; CDR3aa: CASSSYPGQGADGYTF; CDR3nt: TGTGCCAGTAGTTCTTACCCCGGACAGGGTGCGGATGGCTACACCTTC
abundance: .; j_gene: TRBJ2-1; v_gene: TRBV2; d_gene: .; CDR3aa: CASSDSYNEQFF; CDR3nt: TGTGCCAGCAGTGACTCGTACAATGAGCAGTTCTTC
abundance: .; j_gene: TRBJ1-4; v_gene: TRBV6-5; d_gene: .; CDR3aa: CASSPLTNEKLFF; CDR3nt: TGTGCCAGCAGTCCTTTGACTAATGAAAAACTGTTTTTT
abundance: .; j_gene: TRBJ1-5; v_gene: TRBV19; d_gene: .; CDR3aa: CASSGRQAAEPQHF; CDR3nt: TGTGCCAGTAGTGGGAGACAGGCCGCGGAGCCCCAGCATTTT
abundance: .; j_gene: TRBJ2-2; v_gene: TRBV2; d_gene: .; CDR3aa: CASSIGGAGELFF; CDR3nt: TGTGCCAGCAGTATAGGGGGGGCCGGGGAGCTGTTTTTT
abundance: .; j_gene: TRBJ1-5; v_gene: TRBV7-9; d_gene: .; CDR3aa: CASSTEGGQPQHF; CDR3nt: TGTGCCAGCAGCACGGAGGGCGGTCAGCCCCAGCATTTT
abundance: .; j_gene: TRBJ1-1; v_gene: TRBV6-1; d_gene: TRBD1; CDR3aa: CASPAGTANTEAFF; CDR3nt: TGTGCCAGCCCGGCCGGGACAGCGAACACTGAAGCTTTCTTT